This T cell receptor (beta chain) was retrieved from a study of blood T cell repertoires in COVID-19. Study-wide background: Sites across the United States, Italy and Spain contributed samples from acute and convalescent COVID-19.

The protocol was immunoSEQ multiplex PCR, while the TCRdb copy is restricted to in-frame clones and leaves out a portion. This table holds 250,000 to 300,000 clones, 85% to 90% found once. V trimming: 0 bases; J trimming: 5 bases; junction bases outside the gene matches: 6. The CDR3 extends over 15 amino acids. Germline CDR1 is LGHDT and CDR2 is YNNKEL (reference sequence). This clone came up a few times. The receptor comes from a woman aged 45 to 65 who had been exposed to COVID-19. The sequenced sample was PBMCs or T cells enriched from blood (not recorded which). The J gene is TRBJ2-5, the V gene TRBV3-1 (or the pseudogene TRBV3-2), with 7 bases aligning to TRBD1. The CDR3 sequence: CASSQEGGPVETQYF. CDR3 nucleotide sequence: TGTGCCAGCAGCCAAGAAGGGGGCCCTGTGGAGACCCAGTACTTC.